This TCR beta chain was retrieved from a study of PD-1 blockade in classical Hodgkin lymphoma. The wider study: The study gave patients nivolumab 3 mg/kg intravenously every 2 weeks. Study results and limitations: Healthy donors reportedly exceeded newly diagnosed patients in baseline TCR diversity. The study found that TCR diversity rose significantly by C4D1 in CD4+ but not CD8+ cells. Similar baseline diversity was found in complete responders and newly diagnosed patients.

The table came from immunoSEQ multiplex PCR; TCRdb's copy has only in-frame clones and leaves some out. This sample has 40,000 or so clones, with over 70% found just once. This clone was picked up one time. What it binds is unknown. Brentuximab vedotin exposure varied among the patients, all of whom had relapsed after autologous stem cell transplantation. The CDR3 has 18 residues. V shed 0 bases, J shed 8 bases, and the junction held 8 bases outside the gene matches. CDR1 is MDHEN and CDR2 is SYDVKM in the germline V gene. This material consisted of peripheral blood mononuclear cells (PBMCs), taken at baseline. The receptor was isolated from a human donor with classical Hodgkin lymphoma. The rearrangement uses TRBV28 and TRBJ2-1; 15 bases match TRBD2. CDR3 loop: CASSLWGRTSGRDHEQFF. In DNA form, the CDR3 reads TGTGCCAGCAGTTTATGGGGCCGGACTAGCGGGAGGGACCATGAGCAGTTCTTC. Full variable domain (remainder filled in from reference TRBV28 and TRBJ2-1): DVKVTQSSRYLVKRTGEKVFLECVQDMDHENMFWYRQDPGLGLRLIYFSYDVKMKEKGDIPEGYSVSREKKERFSLILESASTNQTSMYLCASSLWGRTSGRDHEQFFGPGTRLTVL.